This TCR beta chain stems from a study of T cells expressing NK-cell markers. On the study more broadly: HCMV seropositivity characterized seven of the eight sequenced donors, and seronegativity one.

As concerns this clonotype: Its antigen is as yet unknown.

TCRdb reprocessed the 5' RACE reads, with one entry per CDR3 protein and no DNA. The sample's table shows roughly 350,000 distinct CDR3 sequences. Regarding the study as a whole: Evidence did not settle whether expanded NKG2C+ T cell clones targeted HCMV.

The germline V gene has CDR1 DFQATT and CDR2 SNEGSKA (reference sequence). This CDR3 is 14 amino acids long. The chain combines TRBV20-1 with TRBJ2-3; TCRdb's D call, TRBD1, is unchecked because there is no DNA. The clonotype comes from a man aged 18 to 69 in good health. The sequenced material came from blood T cells: a sorted CD56 or NKG2C T cell subset, CD4+ or CD8+ T cells, or bulk PBMC T cells (not recorded which). The CDR3 sequence is CSAFDPGKTDTQYF.